Presented here are 24 T cell receptor beta chains from one specimen sequenced in a study of T cell responses to AZD1222 COVID-19 vaccine listed by TCRdb under 2021. The method behind the library was the immunoSEQ multiplex PCR assay. Drawn from immuneACCESS, this table holds only the in-frame rearrangements with V and J called that TCRdb kept. Clones are partly lost; checked studies trace under half to an unresolved V gene and leave the rest unexplained. The sample profile shows approximately 97,000 clones; roughly nine tenths of them were found once. About 5% of the sample lies in the top ten. The time point label here, explained by the study, means: baseline before first vaccination. The specimen was peripheral blood, collected on day 0 of AZD1222 vaccination. These TCRs come from an adult in good health.

J is TRBJ2-5 and V is TRBV29-1, with D maybe TRBD1 (5 bases). The CDR3 is made up of 12 amino acids. Trimming removed 4 bases from V and 3 bases from J, with 9 bases in between. Germline V gene lookup returns CDR1 SQVTM and CDR2 ANQGSEA. DNA of the CDR3: TGCAGCGTTGTCAGGGTGGAAGAGACCCAGTACTTC. This sequence encodes CSVVRVEETQYF.

The CDR3 DNA is TGCAGCCTTAGCGGGAGAGGGGGAGATACGCAGTATTTT. It yields the protein CSLSGRGGDTQYF. The chain couples TRBV29-1 to TRBJ2-3; 9 bases fit TRBD2. Losses at the gene ends were 8 bases for V and 5 bases for J; bases not matched to a gene: 8. Looked up from germline, CDR1 is SQVTM and CDR2 is ANQGSEA. The CDR3 loop spans 13 amino acids.

The chain has TRBV9 and TRBJ1-3; D might be TRBD1 (5 bases). Germline V gene data show CDR1 as SGDLS and CDR2 as YYNGEE. V was shortened by 0 bases and J by 2 bases, with 9 bases between the two germline ends. The CDR3 sequence is 15 residues long. The CDR3 loop is CASSVEGRAGNTIYF. In DNA form, the CDR3 reads TGTGCCAGCAGCGTAGAGGGCAGGGCTGGAAACACCATATATTTT.

The chain employs TRBV10-2 and TRBJ2-5, with D perhaps TRBD1 or TRBD2 (5 bases each). Germline V lookup: CDR1 WSHSY, CDR2 SAAADI. The length of the CDR3 is 13 residues. Between the trimmed V and J ends, which lost 7 bases and 5 bases, there was a span of 14 bases. The CDR3: CASTRDRSETQYF. The DNA for the CDR3 is TGCGCCAGCACAAGGGACCGATCGGAGACCCAGTACTTC.

This rearrangement joins TRBV6-2 or TRBV6-3 to TRBJ2-2; TRBD1 aligns across 7 bases. V lost 6 bases to trimming and J lost 6 bases; unmatched junction nucleotides: 10. CDR1 and CDR2 from the germline V gene are MNHEY and SVGEGT. The CDR3 is made up of 15 amino acids. Here the CDR3 DNA reads TGTGCCAGCAGCCGGGACAGAGGAATCTCCGGGGAGCTGTTTTTT. Its translation: CASSRDRGISGELFF.

The rearrangement links TRBV27 to TRBJ2-1, with TRBD1 identical over 9 bases. V was pared by 7 bases and J by 1 base, with 17 bases of the junction left unmatched. CDR3 length: 19 residues. Germline V gives CDR1 MNHEY, CDR2 SMNVEV (reference sequence). CDR3 in amino acids: CASTSRGTGMVLSYNEQFF. The CDR3 coding sequence is TGTGCCAGCACTTCAAGGGGGACAGGGATGGTATTATCCTACAATGAGCAGTTCTTC.

The chain employs TRBV24-1 and TRBJ1-5, with a tentative D call TRBD1 (6 bases). Trimming pared 1 base from V and 9 bases from J, leaving 12 bases between. Germline loops: CDR1 KGHDR, CDR2 SFDVKD. This CDR3 has 14 residues. The CDR3 coding sequence is TGTGCCACCAGTGATTTAGGACAGAGTTCGCCCCAGCATTTT. The encoded protein is CATSDLGQSSPQHF.

The gene calls are TRBV6-1 and TRBJ2-5; possibly TRBD1 for D (5 bases). From germline, CDR1 is MNHNS and CDR2 SASEGT. The CDR3 runs 13 residues. V was cut by 1 base and J by 5 bases, with 8 bases left in between. The CDR3, as DNA: TGTGCCAGCAGTGAAGGGCCAGGGGAGACCCAGTACTTC. Translation gives CASSEGPGETQYF.

The chain employs TRBV28 and TRBJ1-1; D is ambiguous. CDR1 and CDR2 from the germline V gene are MDHEN and SYDVKM. V lost 4 bases to trimming and J lost 7 bases, with 19 bases between them. The CDR3 consists of 15 residues. The CDR3 protein is CASSYPHLGFNEAFF. The DNA for the CDR3 is TGTGCCAGCAGTTACCCTCATTTGGGATTTAATGAAGCTTTCTTT. Together with reference TRBV28 and TRBJ1-1, the CDR3 gives the full variable domain: DVKVTQSSRYLVKRTGEKVFLECVQDMDHENMFWYRQDPGLGLRLIYFSYDVKMKEKGDIPEGYSVSREKKERFSLILESASTNQTSMYLCASSYPHLGFNEAFFGQGTRLTVV.

The chain recombines TRBV7-9 with TRBJ1-3; weak D call: TRBD1 (6 bases). V lost 3 bases and J 2 bases, leaving 8 bases between the germline ends. The CDR3 runs 14 residues. The germline CDR1 and CDR2 sequences are SEHNR and FQNEAQ (reference sequence). CDR3 in DNA: TGTGCCAGCAGCTTGTCAGGGGCTGGAAACACCATATATTTT. It yields the protein CASSLSGAGNTIYF. The whole variable domain, remainder taken from reference TRBV7-9 and TRBJ1-3, is DTGVSQNPRHKITKRGQNVTFRCDPISEHNRLYWYRQTLGQGPEFLTYFQNEAQLEKSRLLSDRFSAERPKGSFSTLEIQRTEQGDSAMYLCASSLSGAGNTIYFGEGSWLTVV.

The chain joins TRBV2 to TRBJ2-1; D not resolved. CDR1 is SNHLY and CDR2 is FYNNEI in the germline V gene. Trimming took off 7 bases at V and 4 bases at J, with 14 bases between the two ends. This CDR3 has 14 amino acids. The chain's CDR3 is CASMRVIVYNEQFF. DNA for the CDR3: TGTGCCAGCATGCGAGTGATTGTTTACAATGAGCAGTTCTTC.

This chain joins TRBV28 and TRBJ1-1; 8 bases are shared with TRBD1. The trim removed 2 bases at V and 10 bases at J, leaving 6 bases unmatched. The CDR3 spans 13 residues. Per the germline V gene, CDR1 is MDHEN and CDR2 is SYDVKM. DNA for the CDR3: TGTGCCAGCAGTTTACCAGGGGGCCTCAGAGCTTTCTTT. This gives the protein CASSLPGGLRAFF.

This clone was seen once. V and J are TRBV6-5 and TRBJ1-5, with no clear D. CDR3 length: 15 amino acids. The V end lost 9 bases, the J end lost 0 bases, and 15 bases lay between the germline ends. Germline values: CDR1 MNHEY, CDR2 SVGAGI. The CDR3 region is CASRSPDSSNQPQHF. The CDR3 region has the DNA TGTGCCAGTCGTTCTCCCGACTCTAGCAATCAGCCCCAGCATTTT.

The chain recombines TRBV28 with TRBJ2-4; TRBD2 agrees at 9 bases. Germline V gene sequence: CDR1 MDHEN, CDR2 SYDVKM. The CDR3 length is 13 residues. Trimming took 3 bases from V and 15 from J; bases not matched to a gene: 9. CDR3 region: CASSLVAGGPGYF. The CDR3 DNA sequence: TGTGCCAGCAGTTTGGTCGCGGGAGGGCCGGGGTACTTC. The entire variable domain, with the rest obtained from reference TRBV28 and TRBJ2-4, is as follows: DVKVTQSSRYLVKRTGEKVFLECVQDMDHENMFWYRQDPGLGLRLIYFSYDVKMKEKGDIPEGYSVSREKKERFSLILESASTNQTSMYLCASSLVAGGPGYFGAGTRLSVL.

The V gene is TRBV2, the J gene TRBJ1-6; D ambiguous. Per the germline V gene, CDR1 is SNHLY and CDR2 is FYNNEI. The CDR3 totals 13 residues. V dropped 3 bases and J dropped 7 bases, with 7 bases sitting between them. The CDR3 DNA follows: TGTGCCAGCAGTGACGAGGAGAATTCACCCCTCCACTTT. Translation gives CASSDEENSPLHF.

The gene calls are TRBV28 and TRBJ2-5; D perhaps matches TRBD2 (7 bases). Germline V CDR1 and CDR2: MDHEN, SYDVKM. Between the trimmed V and J ends, which lost 6 bases and 5 bases, there was a span of 13 bases. The CDR3 has 13 residues. The CDR3 DNA reads TGTGCCAGCAGGTCCGGGGGGCAGGAGACCCAGTACTTC. Its protein is CASRSGGQETQYF.

The CDR3 loop reads CSASGGRPLGGEQYF. CDR3 nucleotide sequence: TGCAGTGCTAGTGGAGGCAGGCCCCTAGGGGGAGAGCAGTACTTC. The chain links TRBV20-1 to TRBJ2-7, with D possibly being TRBD1 (6 bases). This CDR3 is 15 amino acids long. Trimming shortened V by 3 bases and J by 7 bases, and 22 bases separated the two germline ends. CDR1 is DFQATT and CDR2 is SNEGSKA in the germline V gene (reference sequence).

The chain links TRBV19 to TRBJ2-2, with D perhaps matching TRBD2 (5 bases). The V end lost 6 bases, the J end lost 3 bases, and 11 bases lay between the germline ends. The length of the CDR3 is 14 residues. From germline, CDR1 is LNHDA and CDR2 SQIVND (reference sequence). The CDR3 loop is CASRNPGDTGELFF. CDR3 DNA sequence: TGTGCCAGTAGGAACCCCGGGGACACCGGGGAGCTGTTTTTT.

The rearrangement joins TRBV4-3 to TRBJ2-1, with D perhaps TRBD2 (7 bases). CDR1 LGHNA and CDR2 YSLEER come from the germline V gene. This CDR3 has 16 amino acids. Between the trimmed V and J ends, which lost 0 bases and 2 bases, there was a span of 11 bases. As DNA, the CDR3 is TGCGCCAGCAGCCAAGAGAGGGGGGGCCCCTACAATGAGCAGTTCTTC. Its translation is CASSQERGGPYNEQFF.

The gene calls are TRBV5-1 and TRBJ2-1, with TRBD2 matching 10 bases. Germline trimming cut 2 bases from V and 7 bases from J; bases unmatched to any gene: 9. The germline V gene has CDR1 SGHRS and CDR2 YFSETQ. The CDR3 has 16 amino acids. The CDR3 DNA follows: TGCGCCAGCAGCTTAAGGCCTAGCGGGAGTTATAATGAGCAGTTCTTC. Translated, it gives CASSLRPSGSYNEQFF.

The count of this clone is one. The V gene is TRBV3-1 (or the pseudogene TRBV3-2), the J gene TRBJ2-1; possible D gene TRBD1, 7 bases. V lost 5 bases and J lost 5, with 25 bases in between. The length of the CDR3 is 18 residues. Germline V gene lookup returns CDR1 LGHDT and CDR2 YNNKEL (reference sequence). The CDR3 here is CASSFALFGGTVDNEQFF. CDR3 nucleotide sequence: TGTGCCAGCAGCTTCGCGTTGTTCGGCGGGACAGTAGACAATGAGCAGTTCTTC.

The rearrangement links TRBV20-1 to TRBJ1-2; D might be TRBD1 (5 bases). Germline values: CDR1 DFQATT, CDR2 SNEGSKA (reference sequence). V was clipped by 6 bases and J by 8 bases, with 13 bases between them. The CDR3 has 11 residues. The CDR3 region is CSANPRAGYTF. The CDR3 DNA is TGCAGTGCAAACCCCAGGGCGGGCTACACCTTC.

The chain carries TRBV5-1 and TRBJ2-1; D is ambiguous. Between the trimmed V and J ends, which lost 3 bases and 1 base, there was a span of 17 bases. Germline values: CDR1 SGHRS, CDR2 YFSETQ. This CDR3 spans 17 amino acids. The CDR3 protein is CASSWSPGDLSYNEQFF. The CDR3 DNA reads TGCGCCAGCAGCTGGAGCCCTGGAGATTTATCCTACAATGAGCAGTTCTTC.

The chain employs TRBV21-1 and TRBJ2-7. TRBV21-1 is labeled a pseudogene. The CDR3 has 17 amino acids. The CDR3 loop reads CASSIPWATPGYYEQYF. DNA of the CDR3: TGTGCCAGCAGCATCCCGTGGGCGACTCCTGGGTACTACGAGCAGTACTTC.